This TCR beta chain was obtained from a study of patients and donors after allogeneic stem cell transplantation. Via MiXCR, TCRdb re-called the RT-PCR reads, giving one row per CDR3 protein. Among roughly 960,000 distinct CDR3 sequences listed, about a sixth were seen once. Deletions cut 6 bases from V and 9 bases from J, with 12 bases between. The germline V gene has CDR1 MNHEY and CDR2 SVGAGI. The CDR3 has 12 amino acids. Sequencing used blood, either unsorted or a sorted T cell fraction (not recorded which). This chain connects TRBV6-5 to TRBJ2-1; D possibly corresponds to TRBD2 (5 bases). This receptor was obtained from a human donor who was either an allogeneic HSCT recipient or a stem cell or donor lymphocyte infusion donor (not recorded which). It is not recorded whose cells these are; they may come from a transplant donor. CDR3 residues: CASRSAESEQFF. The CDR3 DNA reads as TGTGCCAGCAGATCAGCGGAGTCTGAGCAGTTCTTC.